Given below is one T cell receptor (beta chain) in context. V lost 2 bases and J 4 bases, leaving 15 bases between the germline ends. The germline gives CDR1 SGHDT, CDR2 YYEEEE. The CDR3 has 15 residues. The sample comes from a study of cytomegalovirus exposure and HLA in healthy donors. In the PCR, 60 Vbeta and 13 Jbeta primers were used. TCRdb keeps only in-frame clones here, not all; method: immunoSEQ multiplex PCR. The sample holds around 140,000 clones, under 10% seen once. J is TRBJ1-2 and V is TRBV5-6, with D possibly being TRBD1 (6 bases). The sample was PBMCs. The TCR originated in a middle-aged woman in good health and CMV-seropositive. Here the CDR3 DNA reads TGTGCCAGCAGCTTTTTGGCAGGGGTGCGCTATGGCTACACCTTC. Its protein product is CASSFLAGVRYGYTF.